The present T cell receptor (beta chain) was sequenced within a study of CD8+ T cells in alopecia areata. Only a few counts were recorded for this clone. The CDR3 extends over 15 amino acids. Trimming removed 7 bases from V and 2 bases from J; junction bases left unmatched: 6. Germline CDR1 reads KGHSH; CDR2 reads LQKENI. Extraction of RNA preceded its reverse transcription into cDNA, which served as the sequencing template. Repertoires were generated with immunoSEQ multiplex PCR, while TCRdb's copy carries only in-frame clones and drops some. The sample records 250,000 to 350,000 clones, 45% to 70% being singletons. The treatment here: oral pan-JAK inhibitor, 5-10 mg twice daily.

This chain connects TRBV18 to TRBJ2-1; 9 bases agree with TRBD1. The origin of this receptor is a human donor with alopecia areata. Specimen: CD4+ T cells sorted from blood, collected at approximately week 52, from a patient treated with tofacitinib. The CDR3 reads CASFTGTGTYNEQFF. DNA for the CDR3: TGTGCCAGCTTTACCGGGACAGGGACCTACAATGAGCAGTTCTTC.